This T cell receptor (beta chain) was captured in a study of T cells after yellow fever vaccination. Whole-study context: Staining for CD3, CD45RA, CCR7 and CD95 enabled sorting of EM, EMRA, CM and Tscm memory subsets.

There are a few counts of this clonotype. Findings of the study overall: Clones from primary vaccination mostly reappeared after the booster (about 97% CD4, less than 90% CD8).

5'RACE template switching generated TCR cDNA, adding a universal primer site and UMIs. TCRdb re-called the 5' RACE reads with MiXCR, one entry per CDR3 protein. The top ten clones hold roughly 28% of a sample with around 60,000 distinct CDR3 sequences, about 5.6% of them seen once. This receptor was obtained from a man younger than 35 who received the YFV17D yellow fever vaccine. Sequenced here: PBMCs, either bulk or a sorted T-cell subset (CD4+, CD8+, memory, or dextramer-sorted; not recorded which), sampled on the day of the yellow fever booster vaccination.

The CDR3 sequence is CASRILSYNSPLHF. Here the CDR3 DNA reads TGCGCCAGCAGGATCCTCTCCTATAATTCACCCCTCCACTTT. The chain links TRBV5-1 to TRBJ1-6; D gene unclear. The CDR3 is made up of 14 amino acids. Germline-derived CDR1 and CDR2 are SGHRS and YFSETQ. Trimming removed 5 bases at V and 0 bases at J, with 6 bases between.